Described below is a single T cell receptor (beta chain) sequence and its context. The data were produced by immunoSEQ multiplex PCR, yet TCRdb's version contains in-frame clones alone and is incomplete. Found here are around 200,000 clones, 83% of them singletons; the top ten hold around 6.1%. The data stem from a study of blood T cell repertoires in COVID-19. Germline assignment: CDR1 SGHVS and CDR2 FNYEAQ. Trimming took off 9 bases at V and 6 bases at J, with 9 bases between the two ends. CDR3 length: 10 amino acids. This TCR was recovered from a woman aged 40-49 years with acute or convalescent COVID-19. Sequencing input: peripheral blood. The chain recombines TRBV7-6 with TRBJ2-7; perhaps TRBD1 as D (6 bases). The CDR3 nucleotides are TGTGCCAGTGGGGGCGGCGAGCAGTACTTC. It is translated as CASGGGEQYF.